The rows below give T cell receptor beta chains drawn from one sample of a study of blood T cell repertoires in COVID-19. Clones were sequenced by immunoSEQ multiplex PCR, and TCRdb holds only the in-frame ones, with some missing. The table includes 300,000 to 400,000 clones, approximately 90% detected once. Sample: PBMCs or T cells enriched from blood (not recorded which). These receptors were taken from a woman younger than 45 with acute COVID-19. The CDR3 runs from the conserved cysteine through the conserved F or W. The order of the fields is clone size, J gene, V gene, D gene, CDR3 protein, CDR3 DNA. The D gene is left open where the match is weak. For some rows the clone size is stated as once, few or many, or as a class when expanded; others skip it.

abundance: .
j_gene: TRBJ1-4
v_gene: TRBV10-3
d_gene: .
CDR3aa: CAISESAAGDGTNEKLFF
CDR3nt: TGTGCCATCAGTGAGTCGGCGGCAGGGGATGGGACTAATGAAAAACTGTTTTTT

abundance: once
j_gene: TRBJ2-1
v_gene: TRBV7-2
d_gene: TRBD1
CDR3aa: CASSLDVPGQVYNEQFF
CDR3nt: TGTGCCAGCAGCTTAGATGTACCGGGACAGGTCTACAATGAGCAGTTCTTC

abundance: .
j_gene: TRBJ1-4
v_gene: TRBV6-5
d_gene: .
CDR3aa: CASSYLGASTNEKLFF
CDR3nt: TGTGCCAGCAGTTACCTAGGGGCCTCAACTAATGAAAAACTGTTTTTT

abundance: once
j_gene: TRBJ2-7
v_gene: TRBV4-3
d_gene: TRBD2
CDR3aa: CASSHVPWTSGGAVEQYF
CDR3nt: TGCGCCAGCAGCCACGTCCCCTGGACTAGCGGGGGGGCAGTCGAGCAGTACTTC

abundance: .
j_gene: TRBJ2-1
v_gene: TRBV3-1/TRBV3-2
d_gene: .
CDR3aa: CASSQQEGRVYNEQFF
CDR3nt: TGTGCCAGCAGCCAACAAGAGGGTCGGGTCTACAATGAGCAGTTCTTC

abundance: few
j_gene: TRBJ1-1
v_gene: TRBV7-9
d_gene: .
CDR3aa: CASLAGTQNTEAFF
CDR3nt: TGTGCCAGCCTGGCCGGGACACAGAACACTGAAGCTTTCTTT

abundance: .
j_gene: TRBJ2-5
v_gene: TRBV18
d_gene: .
CDR3aa: CASTDSGGETQYF
CDR3nt: TGTGCCAGCACAGACTCCGGCGGGGAGACCCAGTACTTC

abundance: .
j_gene: TRBJ1-1
v_gene: TRBV9
d_gene: .
CDR3aa: CASSVGVGLHPEAFF
CDR3nt: TGTGCCAGCAGCGTAGGAGTGGGGCTACACCCTGAAGCTTTCTTT

abundance: .
j_gene: TRBJ1-3
v_gene: TRBV4-1
d_gene: .
CDR3aa: CASSQEVTGHGNTIYF
CDR3nt: TGCGCCAGCAGCCAAGAGGTTACAGGGCATGGAAACACCATATATTTT

abundance: .
j_gene: TRBJ1-1
v_gene: TRBV9
d_gene: .
CDR3aa: CASSAGQPKGTEAFF
CDR3nt: TGTGCCAGCAGCGCTGGACAACCTAAGGGCACTGAAGCTTTCTTT

abundance: .
j_gene: TRBJ2-7
v_gene: TRBV7-9
d_gene: TRBD1
CDR3aa: CASSIGTGMYREQYF
CDR3nt: TGTGCCAGCAGCATTGGGACAGGGATGTATCGCGAGCAGTACTTC

abundance: few
j_gene: TRBJ1-2
v_gene: TRBV5-1
d_gene: TRBD1
CDR3aa: CASSLGDSVYGYTF
CDR3nt: TGCGCCAGCAGCTTGGGGGACAGTGTCTATGGCTACACCTTC

abundance: .
j_gene: TRBJ1-1
v_gene: TRBV29-1
d_gene: .
CDR3aa: CSAQTHLNTEAFF
CDR3nt: TGCAGCGCTCAAACACATTTGAACACTGAAGCTTTCTTT

abundance: once
j_gene: TRBJ2-1
v_gene: TRBV19
d_gene: .
CDR3aa: CASSIGAGPGDEQFF
CDR3nt: TGTGCCAGTAGTATCGGGGCCGGGCCAGGGGATGAGCAGTTCTTC

abundance: few
j_gene: TRBJ1-2
v_gene: TRBV19
d_gene: TRBD1
CDR3aa: CASSIARGQPIGYTF
CDR3nt: TGTGCCAGTAGTATCGCCCGGGGACAGCCTATTGGCTACACCTTC

abundance: .
j_gene: TRBJ1-2
v_gene: TRBV24-1
d_gene: TRBD1
CDR3aa: CATSDPQGYGYTF
CDR3nt: TGTGCCACCAGTGATCCACAGGGGTATGGCTACACCTTC

abundance: once
j_gene: TRBJ1-1
v_gene: TRBV28
d_gene: TRBD1
CDR3aa: CASSPPGQGRTEAFF
CDR3nt: TGTGCCAGCAGTCCCCCGGGACAGGGGCGCACTGAAGCTTTCTTT

abundance: .
j_gene: TRBJ1-2
v_gene: TRBV24-1
d_gene: .
CDR3aa: CATSDLQGTGGYTF
CDR3nt: TGTGCCACCAGTGATTTGCAGGGAACAGGGGGCTACACCTTC

abundance: .
j_gene: TRBJ1-1
v_gene: TRBV15
d_gene: .
CDR3aa: CATSVERRGLGTEAFF
CDR3nt: TGTGCCACCAGCGTCGAGAGGCGGGGTCTAGGCACTGAAGCTTTCTTT

abundance: .
j_gene: TRBJ1-4
v_gene: TRBV3-1/TRBV3-2
d_gene: .
CDR3aa: CASSQDAREGEKLFF
CDR3nt: TGTGCCAGCAGCCAAGATGCCAGGGAAGGCGAAAAACTGTTTTTT

abundance: .
j_gene: TRBJ2-7
v_gene: TRBV12-5
d_gene: TRBD2
CDR3aa: CASGLRTRGTYEQYF
CDR3nt: TGTGCTAGTGGTTTGCGGACTAGGGGTACCTACGAGCAGTACTTC

abundance: .
j_gene: TRBJ2-7
v_gene: TRBV2
d_gene: .
CDR3aa: CASSELGQSYEQYF
CDR3nt: TGTGCCAGCAGTGAACTTGGACAGTCCTACGAGCAGTACTTC

abundance: .
j_gene: TRBJ2-3
v_gene: TRBV27
d_gene: .
CDR3aa: CASSFIGLGTSGTDTQYF
CDR3nt: TGTGCCAGCAGTTTCATAGGACTAGGGACAAGTGGGACAGATACGCAGTATTTT

abundance: .
j_gene: TRBJ1-1
v_gene: TRBV7-9
d_gene: .
CDR3aa: CASSPPGLRNTEAFF
CDR3nt: TGTGCCAGCAGCCCCCCGGGACTCAGGAACACTGAAGCTTTCTTT

abundance: few
j_gene: TRBJ2-7
v_gene: TRBV11-2
d_gene: TRBD1
CDR3aa: CASSRGGVGAYEQYF
CDR3nt: TGTGCCAGCAGCCGAGGGGGCGTTGGAGCCTACGAGCAGTACTTC

abundance: .
j_gene: TRBJ2-1
v_gene: TRBV5-1
d_gene: .
CDR3aa: CASSLAGSGSYNEQFF
CDR3nt: TGCGCCAGCAGCTTGGCGGGGTCAGGCTCCTACAATGAGCAGTTCTTC

abundance: .
j_gene: TRBJ2-1
v_gene: TRBV7-6
d_gene: TRBD2
CDR3aa: CASSPPLAGRRSYNEQFF
CDR3nt: TGTGCCAGCAGCCCCCCCCTAGCGGGGCGCCGCTCCTACAATGAGCAGTTCTTC

abundance: .
j_gene: TRBJ1-5
v_gene: TRBV21-1
d_gene: .
CDR3aa: CASGHNQPQHF
CDR3nt: TGTGCCAGCGGACACAATCAGCCCCAGCATTTT